This T cell receptor beta chain was retrieved from a study of CD8 T cells in Susac syndrome. Regarding the study as a whole: The TCR sequencing and HLA analysis in the study involved a relatively small number of individuals, as the study acknowledged.

Germline V gene data show CDR1 as LNHDA and CDR2 as SQIVND (reference sequence). The CDR3 length is 14 residues. J lost 3 bases, V lost 6 bases, and 7 bases had no gene match. An input of about 0.45 to 1 ug of RNA was subjected to reverse transcription using random hexamers. The method of amplification for TCR beta CDR3 was immunoSEQ multiplex PCR, covering 54 Vbeta and 13 Jbeta. TCRdb reanalysed the immunoSEQ multiplex PCR reads using MiXCR and keeps one entry per CDR3 protein. The sample has 60,000 to 75,000 distinct CDR3 sequences, approximately 95% seen once. Peripheral blood CD8+ and CD4+ T cells were profiled by TCR beta sequencing. FACS enriched CD8+ TEMRA cells, while bulk CD8+ and CD4+ were negatively isolated. In regard to this clonotype: Antigen specificity is unknown.

The origin of this receptor is a human donor in good health. Sequenced: CD8+ T cells from PBMCs. This chain uses TRBV19 with TRBJ2-7, with 8 bases matching TRBD1. The CDR3 sequence is CASSMGTGGYEQYF. CDR3 DNA sequence: TGTGCCAGTAGCATGGGCACAGGGGGCTACGAGCAGTACTTC.